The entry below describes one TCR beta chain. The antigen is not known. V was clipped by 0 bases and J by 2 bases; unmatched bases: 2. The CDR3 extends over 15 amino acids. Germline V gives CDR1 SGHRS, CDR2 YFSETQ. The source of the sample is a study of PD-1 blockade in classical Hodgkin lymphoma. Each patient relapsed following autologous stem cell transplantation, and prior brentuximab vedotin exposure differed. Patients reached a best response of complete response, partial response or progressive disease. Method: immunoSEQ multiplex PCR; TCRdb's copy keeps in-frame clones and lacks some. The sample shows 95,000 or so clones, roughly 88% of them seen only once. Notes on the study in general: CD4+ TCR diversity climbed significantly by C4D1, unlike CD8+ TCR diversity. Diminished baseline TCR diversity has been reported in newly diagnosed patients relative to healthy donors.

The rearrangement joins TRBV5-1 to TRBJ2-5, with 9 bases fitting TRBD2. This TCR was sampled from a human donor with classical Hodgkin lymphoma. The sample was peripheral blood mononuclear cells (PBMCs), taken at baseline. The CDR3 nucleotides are TGCGCCAGCAGCTTGGTAGCGGGAGATCAAGAGACCCAGTACTTC. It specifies CASSLVAGDQETQYF.